This paragraph reports one T cell receptor (beta chain). Its antigen remains unknown. One end of the junction does not line up with germline, which may come from a read error. PCR involved 60 Vbeta and 13 Jbeta primers. Clones were sequenced by immunoSEQ multiplex PCR, and TCRdb holds only the in-frame ones, with some missing. The repertoire consists of under 150,000 clones, with about 79% occurring once and the leading ten covering 3.5% to 4.5%. This CDR3 comprises 14 residues. Per germline, CDR1 SQVTM and CDR2 ANQGSEA. This specimen comes from a study of cytomegalovirus exposure and HLA in healthy donors. Study-level findings and limits: Later genetic work tied a missense DCLRE1C variant to beta-chain V and J trimming.

This clonotype originated in a man aged 30 to 45 in good health and CMV-seropositive. The chain uses TRBV29-1 and TRBJ2-1, with 13 bases that match TRBD2. Material: PBMCs. The CDR3 sequence is CGVEGLAGVNEQFF. CDR3 in DNA: TGCGGCGTTGAAGGACTAGCGGGAGTAAATGAGCAGTTCTTC.